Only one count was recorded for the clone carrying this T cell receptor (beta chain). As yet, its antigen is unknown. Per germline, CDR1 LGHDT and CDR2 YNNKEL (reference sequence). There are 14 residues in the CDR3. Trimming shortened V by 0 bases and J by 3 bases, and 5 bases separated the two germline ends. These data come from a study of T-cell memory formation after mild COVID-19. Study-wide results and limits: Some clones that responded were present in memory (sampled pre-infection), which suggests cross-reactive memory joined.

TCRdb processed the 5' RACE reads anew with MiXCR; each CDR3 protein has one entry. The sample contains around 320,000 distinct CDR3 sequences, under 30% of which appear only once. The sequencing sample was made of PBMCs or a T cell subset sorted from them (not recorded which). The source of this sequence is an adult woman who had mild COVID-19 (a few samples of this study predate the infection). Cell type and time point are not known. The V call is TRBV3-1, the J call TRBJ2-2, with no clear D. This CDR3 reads CASSQESYTGELFF. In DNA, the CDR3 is TGTGCCAGCAGCCAAGAGTCCTACACCGGGGAGCTGTTTTTT.